The 17 T cell receptor beta chains listed next were all sequenced from one sample in a study of CD8 T cells in Susac syndrome. Random hexamers served to reverse transcribe about 0.45 to 1 ug RNA. TCRdb called the immunoSEQ multiplex PCR reads again in MiXCR, with one record for every CDR3 protein. The data hold 300,000 to 350,000 distinct CDR3 sequences, with about 90% observed a single time. The sample was CD4+ T cells from PBMCs. Source of these receptors: a human donor with multiple sclerosis.

The chain is built from TRBV18 and TRBJ2-1; 7 bases are a match to TRBD1. CDR3 length equals 14 residues. Per germline, CDR1 KGHSH and CDR2 LQKENI. With V trimmed by 5 bases and J by 8 bases, 9 bases remained unmatched. The CDR3 region is CASSISGGVDEQFF. CDR3 DNA: TGTGCCAGCTCAATCTCAGGGGGAGTCGATGAGCAGTTCTTC.

This clonotype was detected a few times. The chain combines TRBV7-6 with TRBJ2-1, with D perhaps matching TRBD2 (7 bases). V lost 8 bases, J lost 6 bases, and 11 bases lay in between. This CDR3 has 12 amino acids. Germline CDR1 reads SGHVS; CDR2 reads FNYEAQ. The CDR3 DNA reads TGTGCCAGCCGGGGGGCGGGCAATGAGCAGTTCTTC. As protein: CASRGAGNEQFF.

This chain connects TRBV20-1 to TRBJ2-5; D not resolved. The CDR3 has 12 residues. The germline CDR1 and CDR2 sequences are DFQATT and SNEGSKA (reference sequence). V gave up 5 bases and J gave up 5 bases, with 12 bases separating them. The CDR3: CSARLGMETQYF. As DNA, the CDR3 is TGCAGTGCTCGTTTGGGGATGGAGACCCAGTACTTC.

This chain uses TRBV4-3 with TRBJ2-3; D uncertain. Germline-derived CDR1 and CDR2 are LGHNA and YSLEER. This CDR3 has 11 residues. V lost 3 bases, J lost 6 bases, and 4 bases lay in between. CDR3 DNA sequence: TGCGCCAGCAGCCAGGGGGATACGCAGTATTTT. This gives the protein CASSQGDTQYF.

The chain recombines TRBV19 with TRBJ1-3; weak D call: TRBD1 (5 bases). Germline-derived CDR1 and CDR2 are LNHDA and SQIVND (reference sequence). This CDR3 has 15 amino acids. The ends were cut back, 9 bases at V and 0 bases at J, with 15 bases in the middle. Here the CDR3 DNA reads TGTGCCAGCAGTGGGACGTTCGACTCTGGAAACACCATATATTTT. Translating it yields CASSGTFDSGNTIYF.

This clonotype was seen only once. This chain uses TRBV2 with TRBJ1-5; 8 bases are shared with TRBD1. Trimming took 6 bases from V and 8 from J; bases not matched to a gene: 9. CDR3 length: 14 residues. Germline V gives CDR1 SNHLY, CDR2 FYNNEI. CDR3 sequence (DNA): TGTGCCAGCAGACAACAGGGGGGGAAAAAGCCCCAGCATTTT. Protein product: CASRQQGGKKPQHF. Complete variable domain (other parts from reference TRBV2 and TRBJ1-5): EPEVTQTPSHQVTQMGQEVILRCVPISNHLYFYWYRQILGQKVEFLVSFYNNEISEKSEIFDDQFSVERPDGSNFTLKIRSTKLEDSAMYFCASRQQGGKKPQHFGDGTRLSIL.

The rearrangement uses TRBV29-1 and TRBJ1-1; 7 bases are shared with TRBD1. Germline V CDR1 and CDR2: SQVTM, ANQGSEA. After removal of 4 bases from V and 5 bases from J, the junction contained 7 bases not matched to a gene. The CDR3 contains 13 residues. CDR3 coding DNA: TGCAGCGTTGCGACAGGGATGGATACTGAAGCTTTCTTT. Translation: CSVATGMDTEAFF.

The genes are TRBV14 and TRBJ1-6; D unclear. This CDR3 is 14 amino acids long. Trimming pared 4 bases from V and 4 bases from J, leaving 8 bases between. Germline loops: CDR1 SGHDN, CDR2 FVKESK. CDR3 in amino acids: CASSPKLYNSPLHF. Written as DNA, the CDR3 is TGTGCCAGCAGCCCGAAACTTTATAATTCACCCCTCCACTTT.

The gene calls are TRBV5-1 and TRBJ2-7; perhaps TRBD1 as D (6 bases). The CDR3 spans 13 residues. The germline CDR1 and CDR2 sequences are SGHRS and YFSETQ. V gave up 5 bases and J gave up 3 bases, with 12 bases separating them. CDR3 DNA: TGCGCCAGCAGTCCGGGACACCTCTACGAGCAGTACTTC. It codes for CASSPGHLYEQYF.

The chain uses TRBV19 and TRBJ2-5; weak D call: TRBD1 (6 bases). The germline V gene has CDR1 LNHDA and CDR2 SQIVND (reference sequence). CDR3 size: 12 residues. Trimming stripped 3 bases from V and 5 bases from J, with 7 bases between. CDR3 bases: TGTGCCAGTAGTATGAGGGGGGAGACCCAGTACTTC. Residues: CASSMRGETQYF.

To note about this clonotype: The CDR3 end shows no conserved phenylalanine or tryptophan, and so a read error is likely. V and J are TRBV20-1 and TRBJ1-6; D is ambiguous. The V gene's germline CDR1 is DFQATT and CDR2 SNEGSKA (reference sequence). Deletions cut 1 base from V and 1 base from J, with 5 bases between. This CDR3 has 14 residues. CDR3 amino acids: CSARVDSYNSPLHV. DNA for the CDR3: TGCAGTGCTAGAGTAGATTCCTATAATTCACCCCTCCACGTT.

This chain uses TRBV7-9 with TRBJ2-1; 10 bases are a match to TRBD1. V lost 5 bases and J lost 6; bases outside the gene matches: 7. CDR3 size: 15 residues. CDR1 and CDR2 (germline): SEHNR, FQNEAQ (reference sequence). The DNA for the CDR3 is TGTGCCAGCAGCCGCGGGACAGGGGCCCCCAATGAGCAGTTCTTC. Translating it yields CASSRGTGAPNEQFF.

CDR3 in amino acids: CASSVGTGGAFF. The CDR3 coding sequence is TGTGCCAGCAGCGTAGGGACAGGTGGAGCTTTCTTT. V is TRBV9 and J is TRBJ1-1; 7 bases fit TRBD1. Germline V gene sequence: CDR1 SGDLS, CDR2 YYNGEE. The V and J ends lost 0 bases and 10 bases, in that order; junction bases with no gene match: 3. The CDR3 is 12 residues long.

There are a few counts of this clonotype. The rearrangement joins TRBV5-1 to TRBJ1-5, with D possibly TRBD1 on 5 matching bases. Trimming removed 4 bases at V and 0 bases at J, with 11 bases between. Looked up from germline, CDR1 is SGHRS and CDR2 is YFSETQ. The CDR3 runs to 15 residues. This CDR3 reads CASSPTGNSNQPQHF. The CDR3, as DNA: TGCGCCAGCAGCCCTACAGGCAATAGCAATCAGCCCCAGCATTTT.

This clonotype was found a few times. This chain uses TRBV7-2 with TRBJ2-5; 7 bases agree with TRBD2. CDR3 length: 15 residues. The V segment lost 5 bases and the J segment 0 bases; nucleotides outside the gene matches: 6. Germline CDR1 and CDR2: SGHTA and FQGNSA. CDR3 loop: CASSPSGGYQETQYF. The CDR3 region has the DNA TGTGCCAGCAGCCCTAGCGGAGGGTACCAAGAGACCCAGTACTTC.

This clonotype was recorded once. The genes are TRBV12-3 or TRBV12-4 and TRBJ2-1; D might be TRBD1 (5 bases). Trimming stripped 5 bases from V and 1 base from J, with 12 bases between. CDR3 length equals 15 residues. The CDR3 coding sequence is TGTGCCAGCAGTCATCAGGGTTTATCCTACAATGAGCAGTTCTTC. As protein: CASSHQGLSYNEQFF.

Details on this clonotype: One end of the junction does not line up with germline, which may come from a read error. In DNA form, the CDR3 reads TGTGCCAGCACCCACGGGGCAGCCTGGGTCTTT. Amino acid sequence: CASTHGAAWVF. The J gene is TRBJ1-1, the V gene TRBV6-2 or TRBV6-3; D perhaps matches TRBD1 (5 bases). Germline values: CDR1 MNHEY, CDR2 SVGEGT. This CDR3 comprises 11 residues.